The 30 T cell receptor beta chains presented below share a single source sample, sequenced in a study of beta chain features in type 1 diabetes. Study-level results: Type 1 diabetes patients had moderately but significantly shorter TCRB CDR3s in all four CD4+ subsets.

What these receptors recognize is not known. Sequencing targeted expressed TCRB transcripts, as all isolated RNA had been reverse transcribed. Sequencing was performed with immunoSEQ multiplex PCR; in TCRdb, only in-frame clones are kept and a portion is missing. The sample records hundreds of thousands of clones, roughly a tenth being singletons. The sample consisted of central memory CD4+ T cells from blood. These TCRs come from a young man with type 1 diabetes.

The chain has TRBV7-9 and TRBJ1-1; 7 bases are shared with TRBD1. The CDR3 runs to 15 residues. Looked up from germline, CDR1 is SEHNR and CDR2 is FQNEAQ (reference sequence). V was clipped by 5 bases and J by 0 bases; unmatched bases: 6. The CDR3: CASSPQGGVNTEAFF. In DNA form, the CDR3 reads TGTGCCAGCAGCCCCCAGGGGGGGGTGAACACTGAAGCTTTCTTT.

This chain links TRBV7-9 with TRBJ1-1; D possibly corresponds to TRBD1 (5 bases). CDR1 SEHNR and CDR2 FQNEAQ come from the germline V gene (reference sequence). Between the trimmed V and J ends, which lost 1 base and 4 bases, there was a span of 13 bases. The CDR3 spans 15 residues. The CDR3 loop reads CASSLGAGRGTEAFF. The CDR3 DNA sequence: TGTGCCAGCAGCTTAGGGGCGGGGAGGGGCACTGAAGCTTTCTTT.

In this sample, this clone turned up a few times. The chain combines TRBV7-2 with TRBJ2-5; D is perhaps TRBD1 (5 bases). The CDR3 spans 14 residues. From germline, CDR1 is SGHTA and CDR2 FQGNSA. Trimming removed 5 bases from V and 2 bases from J, with 12 bases in between. For the CDR3, the DNA is TGTGCCAGCAGCGTAAACAGGCTTCAAGAGACCCAGTACTTC. Its translation: CASSVNRLQETQYF.

This clone has only a few counts. V is TRBV15 and J is TRBJ2-2; weak D call: TRBD2 (5 bases). The V end lost 3 bases, the J end lost 0 bases, and 11 bases lay between the germline ends. Germline V lookup: CDR1 LNHNV, CDR2 YYDKDF (reference sequence). The CDR3 is 16 residues long. CDR3 nucleotide sequence: TGTGCCACCAGCAGCCCCGGGATGTCGAACACCGGGGAGCTGTTTTTT. It codes for CATSSPGMSNTGELFF. The variable domain in full, completed from reference TRBV15 and TRBJ2-2, reads DAMVIQNPRYQVTQFGKPVTLSCSQTLNHNVMYWYQQKSSQAPKLLFHYYDKDFNNEADTPDNFQSRRPNTSFCFLDIRSPGLGDTAMYLCATSSPGMSNTGELFFGEGSRLTVL.

This clone was counted only a few times. The V and J genes are TRBV6-1 and TRBJ2-1; 8 bases are a match to TRBD2. Trimming removed 3 bases from V and 5 bases from J; junction bases left unmatched: 12. The length of the CDR3 is 17 residues. From germline, CDR1 is MNHNS and CDR2 SASEGT. CDR3 region: CASSDTGLGPTHNEQFF. The CDR3 DNA follows: TGTGCCAGCAGTGACACGGGACTAGGCCCTACCCACAATGAGCAGTTCTTC.

The CDR3 here is CASSESWDGGTGELFF. As DNA, the CDR3 is TGCGCCAGCAGTGAGTCGTGGGACGGAGGCACCGGGGAGCTGTTTTTT. J is TRBJ2-2 and V is TRBV10-1; D may match TRBD1 or TRBD2 (5 bases each). The V end was cut by 0 bases, the J end by 4 bases, with 12 bases between. Germline values: CDR1 WNHNN, CDR2 SYGVQD (reference sequence). The CDR3 covers 16 residues.

This clone showed up many times. The CDR3 coding sequence is TGTGCCAGCAGTCTACAACAGGGTAGAGGGGCAGATACGCAGTATTTT. Its protein product is CASSLQQGRGADTQYF. V usage is TRBV28 and J usage is TRBJ2-3; tentative D call: TRBD1 (6 bases). Germline V CDR1 and CDR2: MDHEN, SYDVKM. Trimming removed 5 bases at V and 4 bases at J, with 19 bases between. CDR3 length equals 16 residues.

This clone was seen only a few times. This rearrangement joins TRBV10-1 to TRBJ2-3; TRBD1 matches at 10 bases. Per germline, CDR1 WNHNN and CDR2 SYGVQD (reference sequence). V gave up 6 bases and J gave up 4 bases; unmatched junction bases: 7. The CDR3 is 15 amino acids. The CDR3 DNA reads as TGCGCCAGCAGCGGCCGGGACAGGGGTGCAGATACGCAGTATTTT. Protein: CASSGRDRGADTQYF.

The chain employs TRBV19 and TRBJ2-7; no clear D. The CDR3 extends over 15 amino acids. The germline V gene encodes CDR1 LNHDA and CDR2 SQIVND (reference sequence). V was pared by 1 base and J by 5 bases, with 15 bases between. The CDR3 region has the DNA TGTGCCAGTAGTATAGCTCTCCTCCTAAGAAACGAGCAGTACTTC. It specifies CASSIALLLRNEQYF.

This clone has a handful of counts. CDR3 sequence (DNA): TGCGCCAGCAGCTCCACTAGATACGAGCAGTACTTC. This codes for CASSSTRYEQYF. V gene TRBV5-1 combines with J gene TRBJ2-7; tentatively, D is TRBD2 (5 bases). This CDR3 comprises 12 residues. Trimming pared 3 bases from V and 4 bases from J, leaving 8 bases between. CDR1 is SGHRS and CDR2 is YFSETQ in the germline V gene.

The rearrangement links TRBV28 to TRBJ2-2; TRBD1 aligns across 11 bases. The CDR3 totals 17 residues. CDR1 MDHEN and CDR2 SYDVKM come from the germline V gene. Germline trimming cut 4 bases from V and 4 bases from J; bases unmatched to any gene: 8. This chain's CDR3 is CASSWTGGASVTGELFF. The DNA of the CDR3 is TGTGCCAGCAGTTGGACAGGGGGCGCTTCGGTCACCGGGGAGCTGTTTTTT.

The chain employs TRBV6-5 and TRBJ1-2, with 8 positions matching TRBD1. From germline, CDR1 is MNHEY and CDR2 SVGAGI. The CDR3 has 13 amino acids. V shed 5 bases and J 8 bases; nucleotides not matched to a gene: 7. CDR3 sequence (DNA): TGTGCCAGCAGTAATTCGGACAGGGCGGGCTACACCTTC. Residues: CASSNSDRAGYTF.

This clone was seen at least ten times. V and J are TRBV7-9 and TRBJ1-1, with unresolved D. V lost 1 base and J lost 5, with 14 bases in between. This CDR3 has 15 residues. Germline V gene lookup returns CDR1 SEHNR and CDR2 FQNEAQ (reference sequence). CDR3 region: CASSLEAGGRTEAFF. CDR3 nucleotides: TGTGCCAGCAGCTTAGAAGCGGGAGGTAGGACTGAAGCTTTCTTT.

A few counts support this clone. The V gene is TRBV29-1, the J gene TRBJ2-5; a possible D gene is TRBD1 (8 bases). The CDR3 totals 14 residues. Germline V CDR1 and CDR2: SQVTM, ANQGSEA. V was clipped by 4 bases and J by 5 bases, with 17 bases between them. The CDR3 loop is CSVGSGTGVETQYF. As DNA, the CDR3 is TGCAGCGTTGGAAGCGGGACAGGAGTCGAGACCCAGTACTTC.

The chain joins TRBV7-2 to TRBJ2-6; D uncertain. This CDR3 is 16 amino acids long. Germline assignment: CDR1 SGHTA and CDR2 FQGNSA. V was shortened by 1 base and J by 0 bases, with 7 bases between the two germline ends. CDR3 nucleotide sequence: TGTGCCAGCAGCTTAGACGGAGACTCTGGGGCCAACGTCCTGACTTTC. It is translated as CASSLDGDSGANVLTF.

The chain has TRBV5-8 and TRBJ1-2; D is undetermined. CDR3 length: 13 residues. V was cut by 0 bases and J by 2 bases, with 5 bases left in between. Germline lookup yields CDR1 SGHTS and CDR2 YDEGEE. Here the CDR3 DNA reads TGTGCCAGCAGCTTGGAAGTGAACTATGGCTACACCTTC. This codes for CASSLEVNYGYTF.

The chain links TRBV10-1 to TRBJ2-1, with 7 bases matching TRBD1. With V trimmed by 5 bases and J by 7 bases, 11 bases remained unmatched. Looked up from germline, CDR1 is WNHNN and CDR2 is SYGVQD (reference sequence). The CDR3 is 15 residues long. CDR3 in amino acids: CASSSGTVSGNEQFF. In nucleotides, the CDR3 is TGCGCCAGCAGTTCCGGGACAGTGAGTGGGAATGAGCAGTTCTTC.

The table lists this clone with many counts. The chain combines TRBV6-6 with TRBJ2-3; 8 nucleotides align to TRBD2. This CDR3 region has 15 residues. CDR1 and CDR2 (germline): MNHNY, SVGAGI (reference sequence). V shed 5 bases, J shed 1 base, and the junction held 5 bases outside the gene matches. The CDR3 loop reads CASSDGGAGTDTQYF. As DNA, the CDR3 is TGTGCCAGCAGTGACGGGGGGGCCGGCACAGATACGCAGTATTTT.

The chain has TRBV5-6 and TRBJ2-5; 7 nucleotides agree with TRBD1. CDR1 SGHDT and CDR2 YYEEEE come from the germline V gene. The J segment lost 1 base and the V segment lost 0 bases, leaving 6 bases of the junction unmatched. The CDR3 totals 16 residues. CDR3 protein: CASSLVGSGGQETQYF. The CDR3 bases are TGTGCCAGCAGCTTGGTAGGGTCAGGGGGCCAAGAGACCCAGTACTTC.

This clone was seen a handful of times. The chain joins TRBV5-1 to TRBJ2-3; TRBD1 aligns across 8 bases. With 3 bases clipped from V and 6 bases from J, the junction kept 6 bases outside the gene matches. In germline, CDR1 is SGHRS, CDR2 YFSETQ. The CDR3 runs 14 residues. For the CDR3, the DNA is TGCGCCAGCAGCTGGACAGGGTCCAGGGATACGCAGTATTTT. It specifies CASSWTGSRDTQYF. Using reference TRBV5-1 and TRBJ2-3 for the parts outside the CDR3, the full variable domain is KAGVTQTPRYLIKTRGQQVTLSCSPISGHRSVSWYQQTPGQGLQFLFEYFSETQRNKGNFPGRFSGRQFSNSRSEMNVSTLELGDSALYLCASSWTGSRDTQYFGPGTRLTVL.

This clone appeared a few times. This chain uses TRBV5-6 with TRBJ2-7; TRBD1 or TRBD2 may be the D gene (5 bases each). Germline V gives CDR1 SGHDT, CDR2 YYEEEE. Between the trimmed V and J ends, which lost 7 bases and 2 bases, there was a span of 10 bases. This CDR3 region has 12 residues. CDR3 coding DNA: TGTGCCAGCGAGGGGCGAACCTACGAGCAGTACTTC. Protein: CASEGRTYEQYF.

This clone has a handful of counts. The CDR3 protein is CASSLITDGELFF. CDR3 in DNA: TGCGCCAGCAGCTTGATCACAGACGGGGAGCTGTTTTTT. The chain joins TRBV5-1 to TRBJ2-2; unclear D gene. The CDR3 spans 13 residues. Germline loops: CDR1 SGHRS, CDR2 YFSETQ. Trimming removed 1 base at V and 7 bases at J, with 8 bases between.

In this sample, this clone turned up a few times. The J gene is TRBJ1-6, the V gene TRBV4-3; no definite D call. The V end lost 4 bases, the J end lost 2 bases, and 6 bases lay between the germline ends. This CDR3 is built from 14 residues. Germline V gives CDR1 LGHNA, CDR2 YSLEER. CDR3 nucleotide sequence: TGCGCCAGCAGCCCACAGACCTATAATTCACCCCTCCACTTT. Translated, it gives CASSPQTYNSPLHF.

The rearrangement links TRBV5-1 to TRBJ1-4, with TRBD1 identical over 11 bases. The length of the CDR3 is 17 residues. Per germline, CDR1 SGHRS and CDR2 YFSETQ. After removal of 0 bases from V and 6 bases from J, the junction contained 7 bases not matched to a gene. CDR3 sequence reads: CASSLGTGGGSDEKLFF. DNA of the CDR3: TGCGCCAGCAGCTTGGGGACAGGGGGCGGATCAGATGAAAAACTGTTTTTT.

There are a few counts of this clone. The V gene is TRBV28, the J gene TRBJ2-5; no clear D. CDR1 and CDR2 from the germline V gene are MDHEN and SYDVKM. V was trimmed by 5 bases and J by 4 bases, leaving 14 bases between them. The CDR3 is made up of 14 amino acids. The CDR3 reads CASSPSLGTETQYF. CDR3 nucleotide sequence: TGTGCCAGCAGTCCCTCCTTAGGTACAGAGACCCAGTACTTC.

Ten or more counts support this clone. The V call is TRBV9, the J call TRBJ2-1; no clear D gene. Germline V CDR1 and CDR2: SGDLS, YYNGEE. CDR3 size: 14 residues. V dropped 0 bases and J dropped 9 bases, with 13 bases sitting between them. This chain's CDR3 is CASSVGLSDSEQFF. CDR3 bases: TGTGCCAGCAGCGTAGGGTTATCGGATAGTGAGCAGTTCTTC.

This clone was picked up a small number of times. This chain uses TRBV5-1 with TRBJ2-5; no clear D. CDR3 length equals 13 residues. Per the germline V gene, CDR1 is SGHRS and CDR2 is YFSETQ. The V gene lost 3 bases and the J gene lost 7 bases, with 13 bases spanning the gap. CDR3 region: CASSSWGDGTQYF. CDR3 coding DNA: TGCGCCAGCAGCTCGTGGGGTGACGGGACCCAGTACTTC. The full variable domain, in which reference TRBV5-1 and TRBJ2-5 provide the parts outside the CDR3, is KAGVTQTPRYLIKTRGQQVTLSCSPISGHRSVSWYQQTPGQGLQFLFEYFSETQRNKGNFPGRFSGRQFSNSRSEMNVSTLELGDSALYLCASSSWGDGTQYFGPGTRLLVL.

The chain links TRBV30 to TRBJ1-4; TRBD1 matches 8 bases. Germline CDR1 GTSNPN, CDR2 SVGIG (reference sequence). Trimming took 3 bases from V and 6 from J; bases not matched to a gene: 9. CDR3 length: 15 amino acids. The CDR3 coding sequence is TGTGCCTGGAGAGAAACTACAGGGGGGGATGAAAAACTGTTTTTT. Protein product: CAWRETTGGDEKLFF.

This clone was detected only a few times. The CDR3 region has the DNA TGTGCCAGCAAACTCACCGGGACAGCGAACTATGGCTACACCTTC. Protein sequence: CASKLTGTANYGYTF. The chain combines TRBV19 with TRBJ1-2; 7 nucleotides align to TRBD1. The ends lost 9 bases at V and 2 bases at J; junction bases unmatched: 12. This CDR3 spans 15 amino acids. The germline V gene encodes CDR1 LNHDA and CDR2 SQIVND (reference sequence).

The chain combines TRBV19 with TRBJ1-2; the D is unclear. Germline-derived CDR1 and CDR2 are LNHDA and SQIVND (reference sequence). This CDR3 is 15 amino acids long. V was cut by 4 bases and J by 8 bases, with 20 bases left in between. CDR3 nucleotide sequence: TGTGCCAGTAGTACCCCCGGGATGGGGAGGCACGGCTACACCTTC. It codes for CASSTPGMGRHGYTF. Drawing the rest from reference TRBV19 and TRBJ1-2, the complete variable domain is DGGITQSPKYLFRKEGQNVTLSCEQNLNHDAMYWYRQDPGQGLRLIYYSQIVNDFQKGDIAEGYSVSREKKESFPLTVTSAQKNPTAFYLCASSTPGMGRHGYTFGSGTRLTVV.